The TCR beta chain under discussion was sequenced for a study of blood T cell repertoires in COVID-19. Overall study: The United States, Italy and Spain supplied acute and convalescent COVID-19 samples. From T cells, B-cell-depleted T cells, or PBMCs came the material, which was cDNA or gDNA.

Germline lookup yields CDR1 SGHNT and CDR2 YYREEE (reference sequence). The CDR3 runs 15 residues. The V segment lost 4 bases and the J segment 2 bases; nucleotides outside the gene matches: 4. Living in about two dozen US areas, the participants were between 18 and 89 years of age. Which cohort a participant joined came from the clinical history participants gave. Repertoires were generated with immunoSEQ multiplex PCR, while TCRdb's copy carries only in-frame clones and drops some. The sample has some 340,000 clones, 90% seen once; the top ten hold around 3.9%. A word on this clone: Different DNA sequences within this sample yield the same CDR3.

This TCR came from a woman aged 25 to 39 who had been exposed to COVID-19. The chain uses TRBV5-4 and TRBJ2-1; 9 bases align to TRBD2. Sequenced material: PBMCs or T cells enriched from blood (not recorded which). CDR3 DNA sequence: TGTGCCAGCAGCATTAGCGGGGGCCCCTACAATGAGCAGTTCTTC. It specifies CASSISGGPYNEQFF.